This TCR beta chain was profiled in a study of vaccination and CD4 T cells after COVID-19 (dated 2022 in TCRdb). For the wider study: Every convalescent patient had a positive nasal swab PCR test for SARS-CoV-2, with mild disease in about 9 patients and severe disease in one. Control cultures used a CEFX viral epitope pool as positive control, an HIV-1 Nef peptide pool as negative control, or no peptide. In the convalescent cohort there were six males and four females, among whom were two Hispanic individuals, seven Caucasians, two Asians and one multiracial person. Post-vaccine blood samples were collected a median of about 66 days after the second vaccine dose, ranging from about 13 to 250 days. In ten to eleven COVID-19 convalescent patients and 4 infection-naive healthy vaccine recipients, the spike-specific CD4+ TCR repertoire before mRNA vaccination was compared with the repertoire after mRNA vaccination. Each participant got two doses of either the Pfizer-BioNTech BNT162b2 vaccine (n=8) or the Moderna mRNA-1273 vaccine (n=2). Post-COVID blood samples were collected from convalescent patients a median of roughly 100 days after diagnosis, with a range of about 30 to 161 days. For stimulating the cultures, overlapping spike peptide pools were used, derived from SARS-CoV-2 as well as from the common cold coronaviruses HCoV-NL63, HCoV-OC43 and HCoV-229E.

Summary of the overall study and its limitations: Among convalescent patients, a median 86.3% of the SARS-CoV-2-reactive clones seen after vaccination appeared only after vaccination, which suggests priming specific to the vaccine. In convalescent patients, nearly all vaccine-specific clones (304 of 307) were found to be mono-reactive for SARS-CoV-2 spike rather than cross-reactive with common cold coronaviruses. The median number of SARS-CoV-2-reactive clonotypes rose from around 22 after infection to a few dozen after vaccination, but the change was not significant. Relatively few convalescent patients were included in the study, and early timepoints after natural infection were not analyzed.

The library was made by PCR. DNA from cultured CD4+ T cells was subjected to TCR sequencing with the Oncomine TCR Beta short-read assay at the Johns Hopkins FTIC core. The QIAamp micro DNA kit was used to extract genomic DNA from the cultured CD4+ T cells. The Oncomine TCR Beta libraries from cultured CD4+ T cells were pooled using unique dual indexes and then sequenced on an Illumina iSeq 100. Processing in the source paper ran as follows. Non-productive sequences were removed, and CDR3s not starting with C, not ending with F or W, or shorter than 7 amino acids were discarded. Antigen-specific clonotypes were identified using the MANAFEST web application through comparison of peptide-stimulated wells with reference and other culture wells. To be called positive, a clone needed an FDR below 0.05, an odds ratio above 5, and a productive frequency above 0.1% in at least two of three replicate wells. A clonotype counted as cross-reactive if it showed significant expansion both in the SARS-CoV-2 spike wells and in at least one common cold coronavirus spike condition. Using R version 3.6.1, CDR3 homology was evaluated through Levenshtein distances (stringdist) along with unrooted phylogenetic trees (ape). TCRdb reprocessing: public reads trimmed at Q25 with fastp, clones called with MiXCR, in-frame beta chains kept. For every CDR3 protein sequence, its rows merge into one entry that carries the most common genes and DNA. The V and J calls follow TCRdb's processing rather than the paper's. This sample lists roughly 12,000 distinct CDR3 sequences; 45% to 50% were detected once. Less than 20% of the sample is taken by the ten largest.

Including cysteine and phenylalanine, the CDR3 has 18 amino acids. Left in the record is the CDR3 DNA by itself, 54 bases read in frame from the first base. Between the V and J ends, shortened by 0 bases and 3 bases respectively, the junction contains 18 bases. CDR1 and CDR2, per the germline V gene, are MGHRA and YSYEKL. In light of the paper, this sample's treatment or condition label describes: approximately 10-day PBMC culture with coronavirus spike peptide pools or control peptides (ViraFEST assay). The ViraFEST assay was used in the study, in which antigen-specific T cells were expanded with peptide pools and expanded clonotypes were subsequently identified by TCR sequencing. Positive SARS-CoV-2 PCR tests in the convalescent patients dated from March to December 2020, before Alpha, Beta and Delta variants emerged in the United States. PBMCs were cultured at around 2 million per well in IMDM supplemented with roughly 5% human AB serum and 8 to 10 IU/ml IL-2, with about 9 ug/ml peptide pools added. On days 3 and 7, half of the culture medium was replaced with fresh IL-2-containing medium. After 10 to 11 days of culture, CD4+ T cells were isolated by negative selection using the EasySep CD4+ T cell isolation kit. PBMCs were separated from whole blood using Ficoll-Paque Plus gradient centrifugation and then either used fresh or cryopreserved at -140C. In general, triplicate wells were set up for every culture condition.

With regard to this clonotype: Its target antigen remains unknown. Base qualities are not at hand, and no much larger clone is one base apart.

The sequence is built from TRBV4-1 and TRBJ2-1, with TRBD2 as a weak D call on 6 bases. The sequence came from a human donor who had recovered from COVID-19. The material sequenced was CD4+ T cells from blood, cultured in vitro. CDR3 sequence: CASSQDLLGLEGYNEQFF. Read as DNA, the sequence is TGCGCCAGCAGCCAAGATCTGTTGGGACTCGAAGGCTACAATGAGCAGTTCTTC.